The clone carrying this TCR beta chain was recorded at least ten times. Its antigen remains unknown. The CDR3 length is 12 residues. Germline loops: CDR1 MGHDK, CDR2 SYGVNS. Trimming removed 5 bases at V and 4 bases at J, with 6 bases between. These data come from a study of CD8+CD57+ T cells in acquired aplastic anemia. Whole-study findings and limits: Overlapping CD8+ CDR3 repertoires of patients and controls contained 25 to 35 shared sequences.

CDR3 and TCR beta VDJ profiling relied on genomic DNA as the template. TCRdb recomputed calls from the reads with MiXCR, one row per CDR3 protein. The sample holds 300,000 or so distinct CDR3 sequences, 56% seen once. Specimen: sorted CD4+, CD8+, or CD8+CD57+ T cells (not recorded which) from PBMCs. The sequence derives from a human donor with severe aplastic anemia or a healthy control (not recorded which). The rearrangement joins TRBV25-1 to TRBJ2-1; D uncertain. The CDR3 is CASSRVYNEQFF. CDR3 nucleotides: TGTGCCAGCAGTAGAGTATACAATGAGCAGTTCTTC.